Below, 25 T cell receptor beta chains from the same sample are listed, as sequenced in a study of T cells in narcolepsy. Data came from immunoSEQ multiplex PCR; TCRdb stores just in-frame clones and leaves some out. The data hold about 41,000 clones, with 88% observed a single time. Source material: CD45RA- memory CD4+ T cells from PBMCs. These receptors were collected from a human donor with narcolepsy.

CDR3 nucleotides: TGTGCCACCAGCAGAGACAAAGCGACAGGGACCCCCGACGAGCAGTACTTC. Translated, it gives CATSRDKATGTPDEQYF. This rearrangement joins TRBV15 to TRBJ2-7; 7 positions match TRBD1. Germline V gene sequence: CDR1 LNHNV, CDR2 YYDKDF (reference sequence). The CDR3 runs 17 residues. Trimming removed 0 bases from V and 5 bases from J; junction bases left unmatched: 13.

This clone has a handful of counts. The chain is built from TRBV12-5 and TRBJ1-5, with a possible D match to TRBD1 (5 bases). The V end lost 4 bases, the J end lost 7 bases, and 14 bases lay between the germline ends. Germline V gene lookup returns CDR1 LGHNT and CDR2 FRNRAP. The CDR3 totals 14 residues. CDR3 DNA: TGTGCTAGTGGTTCGTCCGGGGGGGGACAGCCCCAGCATTTT. Translation gives CASGSSGGGQPQHF. The complete variable domain, with remaining parts taken from reference TRBV12-5 and TRBJ1-5, reads DARVTQTPRHKVTEMGQEVTMRCQPILGHNTVFWYRQTMMQGLELLAYFRNRAPLDDSGMPKDRFSAEMPDATLATLKIQPSEPRDSAVYFCASGSSGGGQPQHFGDGTRLSIL.

This chain joins TRBV11-2 and TRBJ2-3; D is uncertain. Germline V gives CDR1 SGHAT, CDR2 FQNNGV. The V end was cut by 4 bases, the J end by 4 bases, with 6 bases between. The CDR3 sequence is 12 residues long. Here the CDR3 DNA reads TGTGCCAGCAGCTATCGACCAGATACGCAGTATTTT. This codes for CASSYRPDTQYF.

This rearrangement joins TRBV5-6 to TRBJ1-6, with 7 nucleotides matching TRBD1. The length of the CDR3 is 17 residues. Germline V gives CDR1 SGHDT, CDR2 YYEEEE. Trimming cost V 4 bases and J 10 bases; bases outside gene matches: 17. The CDR3 protein is CASSRNAGTAPSSPLHF. CDR3 coding DNA: TGTGCCAGCAGCAGAAACGCCGGGACAGCTCCCTCCTCACCCCTCCACTTT.

The chain combines TRBV28 with TRBJ1-5; TRBD1 is a possible D gene (6 bases). In germline, CDR1 is MDHEN, CDR2 SYDVKM. There are 13 residues in the CDR3. Trimming pared 2 bases from V and 5 bases from J, leaving 7 bases between. CDR3 residues: CASSLPGDQPQHF. In nucleotides, the CDR3 is TGTGCCAGCAGTTTACCAGGGGATCAGCCCCAGCATTTT. Supplemented by reference TRBV28 and TRBJ1-5, the full variable domain reads DVKVTQSSRYLVKRTGEKVFLECVQDMDHENMFWYRQDPGLGLRLIYFSYDVKMKEKGDIPEGYSVSREKKERFSLILESASTNQTSMYLCASSLPGDQPQHFGDGTRLSIL.

This chain links TRBV19 with TRBJ1-1; D uncertain. V lost 0 bases and J lost 1, with 9 bases in between. This CDR3 has 15 amino acids. Germline V CDR1 and CDR2: LNHDA, SQIVND (reference sequence). The CDR3 coding sequence is TGTGCCAGTAGTATAGATTACGGTCCGAACACTGAAGCTTTCTTT. It translates to CASSIDYGPNTEAFF.

The V gene is TRBV6-4, the J gene TRBJ2-3; no clear D gene. The CDR3 loop spans 17 amino acids. Germline CDR1 MRHNA, CDR2 SNTAGT. V was cut by 0 bases and J by 3 bases, with 16 bases left in between. The CDR3 spells CASSDSGPTPITDTQYF. The CDR3 DNA sequence: TGTGCCAGCAGTGACTCCGGGCCGACCCCCATTACAGATACGCAGTATTTT.

The chain couples TRBV19 to TRBJ2-2; D might be TRBD2 (6 bases). This CDR3 is 14 amino acids long. Trimming pared 8 bases from V and 8 bases from J, leaving 18 bases between. From germline, CDR1 is LNHDA and CDR2 SQIVND (reference sequence). DNA for the CDR3: TGTGCCAGTCACCAACAGCGGGCCAGAGGGGAGCTGTTTTTT. It encodes CASHQQRARGELFF.

The rearrangement joins TRBV7-2 to TRBJ2-3; the match to TRBD2 covers 7 bases. Germline assignment: CDR1 SGHTA and CDR2 FQGNSA. Trimming took 5 bases from V and 2 from J; bases not matched to a gene: 10. This CDR3 comprises 16 residues. CDR3 loop: CASSLQASGNTDTQYF. CDR3 DNA sequence: TGTGCCAGCAGCCTCCAAGCTAGCGGAAACACAGATACGCAGTATTTT.

The chain combines TRBV9 with TRBJ1-1; D ambiguous. CDR1 SGDLS and CDR2 YYNGEE come from the germline V gene. V gave up 0 bases and J gave up 2 bases, with 8 bases separating them. The CDR3 runs to 14 residues. The CDR3 coding sequence is TGTGCCAGCAGCGTAGTGGGCACAAACACTGAAGCTTTCTTT. Translated: CASSVVGTNTEAFF.

The rearrangement links TRBV2 to TRBJ2-3, with D possibly matching TRBD2 (6 bases). The CDR3 spans 14 residues. The V gene lost 2 bases and the J gene lost 14 bases, with 20 bases spanning the gap. Germline assignment: CDR1 SNHLY and CDR2 FYNNEI. The CDR3 DNA reads TGTGCCAGCAGTGAAAACCCCGGGAGCTCTATACCGTATTTT. It yields the protein CASSENPGSSIPYF.

The sample holds a few counts of this clone. V and J are TRBV5-4 and TRBJ2-7; 9 bases fit TRBD2. Germline V CDR1 and CDR2: SGHNT, YYREEE (reference sequence). J was trimmed by 3 bases and V by 4 bases; bases with no gene match: 8. The CDR3 runs to 15 residues. CDR3 loop: CASSLTSGSFYEQYF. The CDR3, as DNA: TGTGCCAGCAGCCTAACTAGCGGGTCCTTCTACGAGCAGTACTTC.

The CDR3 bases are TGCGCCAGCAGCCGGCGGAGGACTAGCGGGGGGAATACTAGCACAGATACGCAGTATTTT. Its protein product is CASSRRRTSGGNTSTDTQYF. The chain employs TRBV4-3 and TRBJ2-3, with 14 bases lining up with TRBD2. CDR1 is LGHNA, CDR2 YSLEER, per germline. This CDR3 comprises 20 residues. The V gene end was trimmed by 4 bases and the J gene end by 0 bases; junction bases not matched to a gene: 12.

This chain uses TRBV7-9 with TRBJ1-3; perhaps TRBD1 as D (5 bases). Germline V gene data show CDR1 as SEHNR and CDR2 as FQNEAQ (reference sequence). The CDR3 sequence is 16 residues long. V was trimmed by 2 bases and J by 7 bases, leaving 18 bases between them. The CDR3 DNA reads TGTGCCAGCAGCTTAAGTCCCCCGACATGGGGGAACACCATATATTTT. As protein: CASSLSPPTWGNTIYF.

There are a few counts of this clone. The chain recombines TRBV7-8 with TRBJ2-5; D assignment may be TRBD1 or TRBD2 (5 bases each). This CDR3 spans 16 amino acids. Trimming took 4 bases from V and 0 from J, leaving 15 bases between them. Germline V gives CDR1 SGHVS, CDR2 FQNEAQ. CDR3 bases: TGTGCCAGCAGCTCTGGTAGAGGGGAATACCAAGAGACCCAGTACTTC. It codes for CASSSGRGEYQETQYF. The variable domain in full, with the rest retrieved from reference TRBV7-8 and TRBJ2-5, is GAGVSQSPRYKVAKRGQDVALRCDPISGHVSLFWYQQALGQGPEFLTYFQNEAQLDKSGLPSDRFFAERPEGSVSTLKIQRTQQEDSAVYLCASSSGRGEYQETQYFGPGTRLLVL.

This sequence joins TRBV7-2 and TRBJ2-3; 13 bases align to TRBD2. The junction had 4 bases not matched to a gene; V was cut back by 1 base and J by 6 bases. This CDR3 comprises 16 residues. CDR1 SGHTA and CDR2 FQGNSA come from the germline V gene. Here the CDR3 DNA reads TGTGCCAGCAGCTTAGGACTAGCGGGAGGAGGGGATACGCAGTATTTT. This encodes CASSLGLAGGGDTQYF.

As concerns this clone: This sample includes further DNA sequences coding for the same CDR3. The chain links TRBV7-2 to TRBJ1-1; a possible D gene is TRBD1 (6 bases). The CDR3 has 16 residues. The germline CDR1 and CDR2 sequences are SGHTA and FQGNSA. Trimming left V 5 bases short and J 6 bases short, with 22 bases between. CDR3 bases: TGTGCCAGCAGCCGGATTGGGGGCAAGGCGGACGCTGAAGCTTTCTTT. Translated, it gives CASSRIGGKADAEAFF.

V gene TRBV7-2 combines with J gene TRBJ1-1; D may be TRBD1 (5 bases). CDR3 length: 15 residues. Germline V gives CDR1 SGHTA, CDR2 FQGNSA. V was trimmed by 2 bases and J by 3 bases, leaving 13 bases between them. The CDR3 sequence is CASSLWGFEHTEAFF. The CDR3 DNA reads as TGTGCCAGCAGCTTATGGGGGTTCGAGCACACTGAAGCTTTCTTT.

The V and J genes are TRBV29-1 and TRBJ2-7, with 10 nucleotides matching TRBD1. The length of the CDR3 is 13 residues. Trimming removed 4 bases from V and 2 bases from J; junction bases left unmatched: 2. The germline V gene has CDR1 SQVTM and CDR2 ANQGSEA. In DNA, the CDR3 is TGCAGCGTTGGTGGACAGGGGGCCTACGAGCAGTACTTC. It is translated as CSVGGQGAYEQYF.

This clone was seen once. The V and J genes are TRBV7-2 and TRBJ2-3; D possibly uses TRBD1 or TRBD2 (5 bases each). From germline, CDR1 is SGHTA and CDR2 FQGNSA. Trimming stripped 2 bases from V and 0 bases from J, with 12 bases between. This CDR3 region has 16 residues. The CDR3 reads CASSLRGEFSTDTQYF. In DNA, the CDR3 is TGTGCCAGCAGCTTACGGGGCGAGTTTAGCACAGATACGCAGTATTTT.

The chain carries TRBV15 and TRBJ2-2, with D possibly TRBD2 on 5 matching bases. The CDR3 contains 14 residues. From germline, CDR1 is LNHNV and CDR2 YYDKDF (reference sequence). The germline V and J ends were trimmed by 11 bases and 4 bases, with 17 bases remaining between them. DNA for the CDR3: TGTGCCTCAAGTGGAGACTACTCCACCGGGGAGCTGTTTTTT. This gives the protein CASSGDYSTGELFF.

The chain uses TRBV5-4 and TRBJ1-2; 9 bases agree with TRBD1. This CDR3 has 16 residues. The germline gives CDR1 SGHNT, CDR2 YYREEE (reference sequence). J was trimmed by 8 bases and V by 4 bases; bases with no gene match: 15. CDR3 residues: CASSQTGGGLRKGYTF. The CDR3 nucleotides read TGTGCCAGCAGCCAAACAGGGGGCGGCCTTAGGAAGGGCTACACCTTC.

The CDR3, as DNA: TGTGCCAGCAGCTTGGTTCTGACAAATGAGCAGTTCTTC. Translation gives CASSLVLTNEQFF. V gene TRBV5-5 combines with J gene TRBJ2-1; D is ambiguous. CDR1 and CDR2 from the germline V gene are SGHKS and YYEKEE (reference sequence). This CDR3 spans 13 amino acids. V gave up 0 bases and J gave up 7 bases, with 8 bases separating them.

The gene calls are TRBV11-3 and TRBJ1-2; D possibly corresponds to TRBD1 (6 bases). CDR1 is SGHNT, CDR2 YENEEA, per germline. This CDR3 region has 15 residues. Trimming removed 5 bases from V and 8 bases from J, with 21 bases in between. Here the CDR3 DNA reads TGTGCCAGCAGCGCATCCGGTCCGGGGGCGGTGGGCTACACCTTC. It translates to CASSASGPGAVGYTF.

The chain is built from TRBV5-1 and TRBJ2-5; 9 positions match TRBD1. Germline V CDR1 and CDR2: SGHRS, YFSETQ. The CDR3 consists of 15 residues. With V trimmed by 1 base and J by 4 bases, 5 bases remained unmatched. The CDR3 DNA is TGCGCCAGCAGCTTGAACCGACAGGGGGGAGAGACCCAGTACTTC. Protein: CASSLNRQGGETQYF.